This paragraph reports one T cell receptor (beta chain). These data are taken from a study of blood T cell repertoires in COVID-19. Across the whole study: PBMCs, B-cell-depleted T cells, or T cells provided the cDNA or gDNA that made up the material.

The Seattle patients, enrolled during active infection, were followed longitudinally. Source study methods: From reference gene primer amplification, estimates of nucleated cell counts were derived. The method was immunoSEQ multiplex PCR; TCRdb's version includes in-frame clones alone and lacks a portion of them. That table furnishes V, J and clone size, whereas the DNA furnished D and trimming. The sample has approximately 400,000 clones; approximately 89% are singletons. Germline V gene sequence: CDR1 KGHSH, CDR2 LQKENI. This CDR3 is 14 amino acids long. The junction had 12 bases not matched to a gene; V was cut back by 5 bases and J by 10 bases.

J is TRBJ1-1 and V is TRBV18, with TRBD1 identical over 8 bases. The sequence came from a woman aged 45-65 years with COVID-19, enrolled during active disease. Sequencing used peripheral blood. CDR3 in DNA: TGTGCCAGCTCAGACGTCAGGGGGCAGGAGGGAGCTTTCTTT. Translation: CASSDVRGQEGAFF. Looking up the rest from reference TRBV18 and TRBJ1-1 gives the full variable domain: NAGVMQNPRHLVRRRGQEARLRCSPMKGHSHVYWYRQLPEEGLKFMVYLQKENIIDESGMPKERFSAEFPKEGPSILRIQQVVRGDSAAYFCASSDVRGQEGAFFGQGTRLTVV.